This is a list of T cell receptor beta chains from one sample in a study of T cell responses to AZD1222 COVID-19 vaccine. Profiling relied on immunoSEQ multiplex PCR, and the TCRdb table lists in-frame clones only, not all of them. The table records 90,000 to 100,000 clones, about 85% of them present only once. Here the sequenced sample was peripheral blood, taken on day 0 of AZD1222 vaccination. These receptors came from an adult in good health. Both conserved end residues are part of each CDR3. The D gene is left open where the match is weak. The size field is filled for only some rows; it gives once, few, many or a size class.

>TRBJ2-1|TRBV7-8|NA|NA
TGTGCCAGCAGCCGCGACATGGATGAGCAGTTCTTC
CASSRDMDEQFF
>TRBJ1-2|TRBV12-5|NA|NA
TGTGCTAGTGGCAGGAATAACTATGGCTACACCTTC
CASGRNNYGYTF
>TRBJ2-1|TRBV5-4|NA|NA
TGTGCCAGCAGCCCCGTAAGGGGGAATGAGCAGTTCTTC
CASSPVRGNEQFF
>TRBJ1-4|TRBV4-3|NA|TRBD1
TGCGCCAGCAGCCAAGGCCCCGGAGGGGACAGTAATGAAAAACTGTTTTTT
CASSQGPGGDSNEKLFF
>TRBJ1-4|TRBV10-3|NA|NA
TGTGCCATCAGGGGGAATGAAAAACTGTTTTTT
CAIRGNEKLFF
>TRBJ2-5|TRBV4-2|once|TRBD2
TGTGCCAGCAGCCAGGGGACTAGCGGTACGTCGGCCCAGTACTTC
CASSQGTSGTSAQYF
>TRBJ2-3|TRBV11-3|NA|NA
TGTGCCAGCAGCTTAGTGGCGAGTGAAGGAGATACGCAGTATTTT
CASSLVASEGDTQYF
>TRBJ2-4|TRBV6-5|once|TRBD2
TGTGCCAGCGGCGGGGGATCCAAAAACATTCAGTACTTC
CASGGGSKNIQYF
>TRBJ2-7|TRBV12-3/TRBV12-4|NA|NA
TGTGCCAGCAGTCGAACCTACGAGCAGTACTTC
CASSRTYEQYF
>TRBJ1-2|TRBV2|NA|NA
TGTGCCAGCAGTGAGGATAGCGTCGTCTATGGCTACACCTTC
CASSEDSVVYGYTF
>TRBJ1-5|TRBV27|NA|TRBD1
TGTGCCAGCAGTCCAGGACAGGGAAAACATAGCAATCAGCCCCAGCATTTT
CASSPGQGKHSNQPQHF
>TRBJ2-2|TRBV5-4|NA|NA
TGTGCCAGCAGCCGACTAGGGGGCCGGGGGACCGGGGAGCTGTTTTTT
CASSRLGGRGTGELFF
>TRBJ1-1|TRBV7-9|once|NA
TGTGCCAGCAGCTCGTCAGTCAGGGCGAACACTGAAGCTTTCTTT
CASSSSVRANTEAFF
>TRBJ1-2|TRBV30|NA|NA
TGTGCCTCTCACTACGGGGGCTATGGCTACACCTTC
CASHYGGYGYTF
>TRBJ2-3|TRBV9|NA|NA
TGTGCCAGCAGCGTAGGAGGGGCAGATACGCAGTATTTT
CASSVGGADTQYF
>TRBJ1-2|TRBV15|once|TRBD1
TGTGCCACCAGCAGGGACAGGTCTTATGGCTACACCTTC
CATSRDRSYGYTF
>TRBJ2-1|TRBV4-3|NA|NA
TGCGCCAGCAGCCAAGAGTGGAGTAGGCAGAATGAGCAGTTCTTC
CASSQEWSRQNEQFF
>TRBJ1-4|TRBV11-3|NA|TRBD1
TGTGCCAGCAGCCCTGGGACAGATGCCCGGGAAAAACTGTTTTTT
CASSPGTDAREKLFF